The clone carrying this T cell receptor beta chain was seen a few times. The data were taken from a study of blood T cell repertoires in COVID-19. At the level of the study: The United States, Italy and Spain were the sources of the acute and convalescent COVID-19 samples. Nucleic acid was either cDNA or gDNA, and it came from T cells, B-cell-depleted T cells, or PBMCs.

In the study's own analysis: For nucleated cells, counts were estimated from reference gene primer amplification. Here immunoSEQ multiplex PCR was the method, and the copy in TCRdb shows in-frame clones only, minus some. That table furnishes V, J and clone size, whereas the DNA furnished D and trimming. The sample consists of about 61,000 clones, around 77% of them appearing once. The TCR comes from a man older than 75 with active or convalescent COVID-19. Sequencing was performed on peripheral blood.

The DNA of the CDR3 is TGTGCCAGCAGCCCCCGGACAGGGCGGTCTTACGAGCAGTACTTC. Its protein is CASSPRTGRSYEQYF. The rearrangement uses TRBV5-4 and TRBJ2-7, with TRBD1 matching over 8 bases. The CDR3 is 15 residues long. V was pared by 4 bases and J by 4 bases, with 10 bases of the junction left unmatched. Germline lookup yields CDR1 SGHNT and CDR2 YYREEE (reference sequence).